This T cell receptor (beta chain) emerged from a study of blood T cell repertoires in COVID-19. This CDR3 region has 12 residues. With 7 bases removed from V and 2 bases from J, the gap between germline ends came to 6 bases. Per germline, CDR1 SGHDN and CDR2 FVKESK. Participants were aged roughly 18 to 89 years from about two dozen US areas. The count of this clone is one. Some clones are missing from TCRdb's copy, which holds only in-frame ones; the method was immunoSEQ multiplex PCR. This sample has about 200,000 clones, with 65% to 90% found just once. The V gene is TRBV14, the J gene TRBJ1-5; tentatively, D is TRBD1 (5 bases). The receptor's source is a woman aged 40 to 55 with acute COVID-19. Source material: PBMCs or T cells enriched from blood (not recorded which). The DNA for the CDR3 is TGTGCCAGCAAACAGGGCAATCAGCCCCAGCATTTT. Translating gives CASKQGNQPQHF.